This TCR beta chain was recovered during a study of control samples from healthy donors and cancer patients. This clone showed up just a few times. Here immunoSEQ multiplex PCR was the method, and the copy in TCRdb shows in-frame clones only, minus some. This table has 90,000 to 110,000 clones, roughly 91% appearing once. Sample: blood. This TCR was recovered from a woman aged 45-65 years in good health.

This CDR3 is CASSDTGGELPLHF. The CDR3 coding sequence is TGTGCCAGCAGTGACACAGGGGGTGAGTTACCCCTCCACTTT. This sequence joins TRBV6-1 and TRBJ1-6; 8 nucleotides match TRBD1. The V gene end was trimmed by 3 bases and the J gene end by 12 bases; junction bases not matched to a gene: 7. Germline lookup yields CDR1 MNHNS and CDR2 SASEGT. This CDR3 is 14 amino acids long.